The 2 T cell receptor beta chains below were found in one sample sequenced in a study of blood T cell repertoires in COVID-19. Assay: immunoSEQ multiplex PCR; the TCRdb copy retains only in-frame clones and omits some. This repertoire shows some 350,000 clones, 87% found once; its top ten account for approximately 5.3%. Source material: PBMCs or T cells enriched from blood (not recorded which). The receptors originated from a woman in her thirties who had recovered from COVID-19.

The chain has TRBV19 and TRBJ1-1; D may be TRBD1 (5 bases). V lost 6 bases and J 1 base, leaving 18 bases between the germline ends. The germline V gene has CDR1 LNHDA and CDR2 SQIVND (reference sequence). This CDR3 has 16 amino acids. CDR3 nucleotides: TGTGCCAGTAGCCCGGAAGGGTGGGGGGGGAACACTGAAGCTTTCTTT. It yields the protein CASSPEGWGGNTEAFF.

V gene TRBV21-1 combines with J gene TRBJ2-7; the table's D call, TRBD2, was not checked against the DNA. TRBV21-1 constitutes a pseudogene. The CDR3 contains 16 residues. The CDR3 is CASSAPYGDFSYEQYF. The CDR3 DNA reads TGTGCCAGCAGCGCCCCATATGGGGACTTCTCCTACGAGCAGTACTTC.